The 32 T cell receptor beta chains below come from one sample, sequenced in a study of cytomegalovirus exposure and HLA in healthy donors. This PCR relied on a set of 60 Vbeta primers and 13 Jbeta primers. Sequencing used immunoSEQ multiplex PCR; TCRdb keeps in-frame clones, though not all of them. The sample holds some 20,000 clones, around 75% seen once. The sample consisted of PBMCs. The receptors shown here come from a man younger than 35 in good health and CMV-seronegative.

The chain combines TRBV29-1 with TRBJ1-2; D not certain. V dropped 0 bases and J dropped 11 bases, with 10 bases sitting between them. CDR1 is SQVTM, CDR2 ANQGSEA, per germline. This CDR3 region has 11 residues. CDR3 in amino acids: CSVEERGRYTF. The CDR3 region has the DNA TGCAGCGTTGAAGAACGCGGGAGGTACACCTTC.

CDR3 sequence reads: CASSYKTTTGELFF. For the CDR3, the DNA is TGTGCCAGCAGTTACAAGACAACCACCGGGGAGCTGTTTTTT. The chain has TRBV6-5 and TRBJ2-2, with D unresolved. Germline-derived CDR1 and CDR2 are MNHEY and SVGAGI. The CDR3 extends over 14 amino acids. Trimming pared 2 bases from V and 4 bases from J, leaving 8 bases between.

The CDR3 region is CASGKGTAYGYTF. The CDR3 DNA is TGTGCCAGTGGAAAAGGGACAGCATATGGCTACACCTTC. V usage is TRBV2 and J usage is TRBJ1-2; 7 bases agree with TRBD1. CDR1 SNHLY and CDR2 FYNNEI come from the germline V gene. The CDR3 is 13 residues long. After removal of 9 bases from V and 5 bases from J, the junction contained 9 bases not matched to a gene.

The chain joins TRBV29-1 to TRBJ1-2; TRBD1 agrees at 9 bases. The CDR3 is made up of 12 amino acids. The V gene's germline CDR1 is SQVTM and CDR2 ANQGSEA. With V trimmed by 6 bases and J by 3 bases, 2 bases remained unmatched. CDR3 DNA: TGCAGCGTCCGGGACAGGGACTATGGCTACACCTTC. Protein: CSVRDRDYGYTF.

The V gene is TRBV6-6, the J gene TRBJ1-5; D unresolved. Trimming shortened V by 0 bases and J by 7 bases, and 13 bases separated the two germline ends. The CDR3 is 15 amino acids. Per the germline V gene, CDR1 is MNHNY and CDR2 is SVGAGI (reference sequence). The CDR3 region is CASSYSTDAGQPQHF. The CDR3, as DNA: TGTGCCAGCAGTTACTCAACGGATGCGGGACAGCCCCAGCATTTT.

The chain has TRBV27 and TRBJ2-7, with 10 bases aligning to TRBD2. Per germline, CDR1 MNHEY and CDR2 SMNVEV (reference sequence). Trimming removed 5 bases from V and 5 bases from J; junction bases left unmatched: 6. This CDR3 region has 14 residues. The CDR3 loop reads CASSRLAGDHEQYF. The DNA of the CDR3 is TGTGCCAGCAGTAGGCTAGCGGGAGACCACGAGCAGTACTTC.

The gene calls are TRBV4-1 and TRBJ1-5, with D possibly TRBD1 on 6 matching bases. V was cut by 0 bases and J by 2 bases, with 23 bases left in between. The germline gives CDR1 MGHRA, CDR2 YSYEKL. CDR3 length: 20 amino acids. The CDR3 sequence is CASSQDFVGGGGRGNQPQHF. The CDR3 bases are TGCGCCAGCAGCCAAGATTTTGTTGGTGGGGGGGGCAGGGGCAATCAGCCCCAGCATTTT.

V usage is TRBV10-3 and J usage is TRBJ2-1; 9 bases agree with TRBD1. Germline CDR1 and CDR2: ENHRY and SYGVKD. The trim removed 9 bases at V and 10 bases at J, leaving 7 bases unmatched. This CDR3 spans 12 amino acids. CDR3 residues: CAIHTGTGEQFF. CDR3 DNA: TGTGCCATTCATACCGGGACAGGGGAGCAGTTCTTC.

In its sample, this clone was seen a few times. The chain employs TRBV30 and TRBJ1-2; the match to TRBD1 covers 8 bases. Trimming at V came to 1 base and at J to 7 bases, leaving 8 bases not matched to a gene. This CDR3 is 14 amino acids long. Germline V gives CDR1 GTSNPN, CDR2 SVGIG (reference sequence). CDR3 sequence (DNA): TGTGCCTGGAGTGACGGGCAGGGGGCTGCTGGCTACACCTTC. It is translated as CAWSDGQGAAGYTF.

The rearrangement uses TRBV30 and TRBJ1-1; no reliable D call. The CDR3 contains 13 residues. Germline CDR1 GTSNPN, CDR2 SVGIG (reference sequence). Trimming stripped 2 bases from V and 0 bases from J, with 7 bases between. CDR3 region: CAWSQAMNTEAFF. CDR3 bases: TGTGCCTGGAGTCAAGCTATGAACACTGAAGCTTTCTTT.

The chain employs TRBV25-1 and TRBJ1-6; D ambiguous. Trimming removed 6 bases at V and 2 bases at J, with 11 bases between. This CDR3 has 15 amino acids. Germline CDR1 and CDR2: MGHDK and SYGVNS. The DNA for the CDR3 is TGTGCCAGCAGCGAACGACGGGCCTATAATTCACCCCTCCACTTT. Residues: CASSERRAYNSPLHF.

The rearrangement uses TRBV29-1 and TRBJ2-7; 7 bases map to TRBD1. The CDR3 extends over 12 amino acids. Per the germline V gene, CDR1 is SQVTM and CDR2 is ANQGSEA. Trimming took 7 bases from V and 6 from J; bases not matched to a gene: 9. The CDR3 sequence: CSAVRGGGEQYF. The CDR3 DNA sequence: TGCAGCGCGGTACGAGGGGGCGGCGAGCAGTACTTC.

The table lists this clone with a few counts. The V call is TRBV2, the J call TRBJ2-1; TRBD1 aligns across 7 bases. With 4 bases clipped from V and 6 bases from J, the junction kept 0 bases outside the gene matches. The CDR3 consists of 12 residues. Looked up from germline, CDR1 is SNHLY and CDR2 is FYNNEI. The CDR3 protein is CASSGQGNEQFF. CDR3 DNA: TGTGCCAGCAGTGGACAGGGCAATGAGCAGTTCTTC.

The J gene is TRBJ1-1, the V gene TRBV25-1; 7 bases agree with TRBD1. CDR1 MGHDK and CDR2 SYGVNS come from the germline V gene. The length of the CDR3 is 14 residues. The J segment lost 6 bases and the V segment lost 1 base, leaving 5 bases of the junction unmatched. The CDR3 DNA reads as TGTGCCAGCAGTGAATCGACAGGGTTGTCTGAAGCTTTCTTT. Translation gives CASSESTGLSEAFF.

This chain links TRBV29-1 with TRBJ2-3; D may be TRBD2 (5 bases). Germline CDR1 reads SQVTM; CDR2 reads ANQGSEA. CDR3 size: 11 residues. V lost 4 bases, J lost 4 bases, and 6 bases lay in between. This CDR3 reads CSVVRADTQYF. As DNA, the CDR3 is TGCAGCGTTGTGAGGGCAGATACGCAGTATTTT.

This clone was seen a single time. The V and J genes are TRBV5-1 and TRBJ1-2, with TRBD1 matching over 10 bases. With V trimmed by 4 bases and J by 3 bases, 0 bases remained unmatched. The germline V gene has CDR1 SGHRS and CDR2 YFSETQ. The length of the CDR3 is 13 residues. This CDR3 is CASSGQGDYGYTF. The CDR3 DNA reads TGCGCCAGCAGCGGACAGGGGGACTATGGCTACACCTTC.

This chain links TRBV30 with TRBJ1-2, with a weak D call TRBD1 (6 bases). Trimming removed 2 bases from V and 8 bases from J, with 15 bases in between. The CDR3 runs to 13 residues. Germline V gene lookup returns CDR1 GTSNPN and CDR2 SVGIG (reference sequence). The DNA of the CDR3 is TGTGCCTGGAGTACAGGGTCTCCTGGAGGCTACACCTTC. Protein sequence: CAWSTGSPGGYTF.

The chain links TRBV13 to TRBJ1-2; D is perhaps TRBD1 (5 bases). V dropped 3 bases and J dropped 8 bases, with 19 bases sitting between them. The germline V gene encodes CDR1 PRHDT and CDR2 FYEKMQ (reference sequence). The CDR3 contains 15 residues. The CDR3 coding sequence is TGTGCCAGCAGCTTCTCCGGGACTCTTCTTGGGGGCTACACCTTC. It codes for CASSFSGTLLGGYTF. The whole variable domain, filled in from reference TRBV13 and TRBJ1-2, reads AAGVIQSPRHLIKEKRETATLKCYPIPRHDTVYWYQQGPGQDPQFLISFYEKMQSDKGSIPDRFSAQQFSDYHSELNMSSLELGDSALYFCASSFSGTLLGGYTFGSGTRLTVV.

This clone has a single count. CDR3 sequence reads: CASSPRQGATEAFF. Written as DNA, the CDR3 is TGTGCCAGCAGCCCCCGACAGGGTGCCACTGAAGCTTTCTTT. The V call is TRBV9, the J call TRBJ1-1, with 7 bases that match TRBD1. This CDR3 is 14 amino acids long. The V gene end was trimmed by 4 bases and the J gene end by 4 bases; junction bases not matched to a gene: 7. The germline gives CDR1 SGDLS, CDR2 YYNGEE.

This clone has just a few counts. DNA for the CDR3: TGCGCCAGCAGCTTGGTACCAGGGGGCTTAACTGAAGCTTTCTTT. Protein: CASSLVPGGLTEAFF. The chain is built from TRBV5-1 and TRBJ1-1; 8 bases fit TRBD1. The CDR3 contains 15 residues. Losses at the gene ends were 0 bases for V and 5 bases for J; bases not matched to a gene: 6. The germline gives CDR1 SGHRS, CDR2 YFSETQ. Combining the CDR3 with reference TRBV5-1 and TRBJ1-1 gives the whole variable domain KAGVTQTPRYLIKTRGQQVTLSCSPISGHRSVSWYQQTPGQGLQFLFEYFSETQRNKGNFPGRFSGRQFSNSRSEMNVSTLELGDSALYLCASSLVPGGLTEAFFGQGTRLTVV.

The genes are TRBV5-1 and TRBJ1-2; a weak D match, TRBD1 (5 bases). Germline CDR1 SGHRS, CDR2 YFSETQ. The V gene lost 0 bases and the J gene lost 4 bases, with 16 bases spanning the gap. There are 16 residues in the CDR3. The CDR3 loop reads CASSLGQIVDFYGYTF. In DNA form, the CDR3 reads TGCGCCAGCAGCTTGGGACAGATCGTAGATTTCTATGGCTACACCTTC.

The chain employs TRBV30 and TRBJ2-7; maybe TRBD2 (6 bases). Trimming left V 4 bases short and J 6 bases short, with 19 bases between. The CDR3 spans 14 residues. Germline V gene sequence: CDR1 GTSNPN, CDR2 SVGIG (reference sequence). Here the CDR3 DNA reads TGTGCCTGGAAGGTACCGGGACTGCCCTCCGAGCAGTACTTC. It is translated as CAWKVPGLPSEQYF.

This clone has more than one count but fewer than ten. The chain is built from TRBV29-1 and TRBJ2-7; a possible D gene is TRBD2 (5 bases). The germline V gene encodes CDR1 SQVTM and CDR2 ANQGSEA. The CDR3 has 13 amino acids. The ends were cut back, 2 bases at V and 3 bases at J, with 11 bases in the middle. The CDR3 DNA sequence: TGCAGCGTTGAACGGGATGACGGCTACGAGCAGTACTTC. As protein: CSVERDDGYEQYF.

The rearrangement links TRBV6-6 to TRBJ2-5; D not resolved. Trimming took 5 bases from V and 2 from J, leaving 6 bases between them. The germline V gene encodes CDR1 MNHNY and CDR2 SVGAGI (reference sequence). CDR3 size: 12 residues. CDR3 residues: CASSGLQETQYF. The CDR3, as DNA: TGTGCCAGCAGTGGCTTACAAGAGACCCAGTACTTC.

This chain joins TRBV6-1 and TRBJ1-2, with D perhaps matching TRBD1 (5 bases). Germline-derived CDR1 and CDR2 are MNHNS and SASEGT. Deletions cut 6 bases from V and 7 bases from J, with 12 bases between. The CDR3 contains 12 residues. The CDR3 region is CASRETTVGYTF. The DNA of the CDR3 is TGTGCCAGCAGGGAAACGACAGTTGGCTACACCTTC.

The chain joins TRBV6-5 to TRBJ1-2; 7 positions agree with TRBD1. V lost 0 bases and J lost 6; bases outside the gene matches: 1. This CDR3 is 13 amino acids long. CDR1 is MNHEY, CDR2 SVGAGI, per germline. The CDR3 here is CASSYSTGDGYTF. CDR3 nucleotide sequence: TGTGCCAGCAGTTACTCAACAGGGGATGGCTACACCTTC.

This clone was picked up one time. The rearrangement joins TRBV6-5 to TRBJ2-7; 8 bases align to TRBD1. This CDR3 is built from 15 residues. The germline V gene has CDR1 MNHEY and CDR2 SVGAGI. Trimming at V came to 6 bases and at J to 0 bases, leaving 7 bases not matched to a gene. CDR3 residues: CASRTDRASSYEQYF. The CDR3 DNA follows: TGTGCCAGCAGGACGGACAGGGCTAGCTCCTACGAGCAGTACTTC.

Regarding this clone: Distinct nucleotide sequences in the sample also encode this CDR3. V and J are TRBV4-3 and TRBJ2-7; tentative D call: TRBD1 (6 bases). Trimming cost V 1 base and J 2 bases, with 12 bases left between them. Germline values: CDR1 LGHNA, CDR2 YSLEER. The CDR3 runs 15 residues. In nucleotides, the CDR3 is TGCGCCAGCAGCCAAGGGCCGGACAGTACCTACGAGCAGTACTTC. Translated: CASSQGPDSTYEQYF.

This clone has more than one count but fewer than ten. The rearrangement uses TRBV7-9 and TRBJ1-4; 12 bases map to TRBD1. V gave up 5 bases and J gave up 10 bases; unmatched junction bases: 8. CDR1 and CDR2 (germline): SEHNR, FQNEAQ (reference sequence). The length of the CDR3 is 15 residues. Written as DNA, the CDR3 is TGTGCCAGCAGCCCCCGGGACAGGGGGCAGTCAAAACTGTTTTTT. Protein sequence: CASSPRDRGQSKLFF.

The chain recombines TRBV2 with TRBJ2-1, with 12 bases lining up with TRBD2. Germline CDR1 is SNHLY and CDR2 is FYNNEI. The CDR3 has 16 residues. The V gene end was trimmed by 0 bases and the J gene end by 10 bases; junction bases not matched to a gene: 7. The CDR3 region has the DNA TGTGCCAGCAGTGAAGCTAAACTAGCGGGAGGCGGAGAGCAGTTCTTC. Translating gives CASSEAKLAGGGEQFF.

This clone occurred a few times. The rearrangement joins TRBV5-5 to TRBJ2-3, with 7 positions matching TRBD2. CDR3 length: 15 amino acids. CDR1 and CDR2 from the germline V gene are SGHKS and YYEKEE (reference sequence). V lost 2 bases, J lost 3 bases, and 6 bases stayed unmatched. In DNA, the CDR3 is TGTGCCAGCAGCTTTTCGGGAGGTAGGACAGATACGCAGTATTTT. Translating gives CASSFSGGRTDTQYF.

There are a few counts of this clone. The genes are TRBV30 and TRBJ2-7; D unclear. The germline V gene encodes CDR1 GTSNPN and CDR2 SVGIG (reference sequence). The CDR3 is 13 amino acids. The V end was cut by 1 base, the J end by 0 bases, with 7 bases between. Here the CDR3 reads CAWSGSSSYEQYF. The CDR3 coding sequence is TGTGCCTGGAGTGGCTCGAGCTCCTACGAGCAGTACTTC.